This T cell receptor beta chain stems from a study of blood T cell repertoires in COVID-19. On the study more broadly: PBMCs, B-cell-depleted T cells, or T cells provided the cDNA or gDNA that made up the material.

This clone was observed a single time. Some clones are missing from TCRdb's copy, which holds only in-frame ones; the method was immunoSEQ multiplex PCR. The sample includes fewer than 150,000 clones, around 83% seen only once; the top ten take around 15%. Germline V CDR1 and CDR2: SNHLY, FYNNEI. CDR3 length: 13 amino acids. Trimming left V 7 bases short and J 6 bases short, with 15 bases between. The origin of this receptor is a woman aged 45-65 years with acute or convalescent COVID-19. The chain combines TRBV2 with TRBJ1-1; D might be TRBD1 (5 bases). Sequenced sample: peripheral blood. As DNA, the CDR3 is TGTGCCAGCACCGACAGACCCAACGCTGAAGCTTTCTTT. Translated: CASTDRPNAEAFF.